The 11 T cell receptor beta chains given below trace back to one sample, sequenced in a study of T cell repertoires in ileal Crohn's disease. Profiling relied on immunoSEQ multiplex PCR, and the TCRdb table lists in-frame clones only, not all of them. The sample contains over 8,500 clones, around 74% of which appear only once. Sample time point: neoterminal ileum biopsy at postoperative endoscopy, about 6 months after surgery. Input material: ileal tissue. These receptors all stem from an adult with Crohn's disease.

V usage is TRBV7-2 and J usage is TRBJ1-2, with TRBD1 identical over 9 bases. CDR3 length: 14 amino acids. J gave up 8 bases and V 4 bases, and 8 bases lay outside the gene matches. Per the germline V gene, CDR1 is SGHTA and CDR2 is FQGNSA. Here the CDR3 reads CASSSGQGRFGYTF. The CDR3 DNA is TGTGCCAGCAGCTCAGGACAGGGGCGATTCGGCTACACCTTC.

This chain joins TRBV2 and TRBJ1-5; D perhaps matches TRBD1 (5 bases). This CDR3 has 12 amino acids. Germline CDR1 SNHLY, CDR2 FYNNEI. V dropped 5 bases and J dropped 9 bases, with 11 bases sitting between them. In DNA form, the CDR3 reads TGTGCCAGCAGTACAGGTCTTGGGCCCCAGCATTTT. Residues: CASSTGLGPQHF.

The genes are TRBV11-3 and TRBJ2-1, with D perhaps TRBD1 (5 bases). V lost 1 base, J lost 8 bases, and 15 bases lay in between. This CDR3 has 15 amino acids. Germline V gene sequence: CDR1 SGHNT, CDR2 YENEEA. This CDR3 reads CASSLGLPGIDEQFF. The CDR3 bases are TGTGCCAGCAGCTTAGGTCTCCCAGGGATCGATGAGCAGTTCTTC.

CDR3 amino acids: CAIQDRGTTGELFF. CDR3 DNA sequence: TGTGCCATTCAGGACAGGGGGACCACCGGGGAGCTGTTTTTT. The chain employs TRBV10-3 and TRBJ2-2, with TRBD1 matching 10 bases. Germline lookup yields CDR1 ENHRY and CDR2 SYGVKD. V lost 9 bases, J lost 4 bases, and 5 bases stayed unmatched. The CDR3 is 14 residues long.

The gene calls are TRBV5-1 and TRBJ1-5; no firm D call. The CDR3 spans 14 residues. V was pared by 0 bases and J by 3 bases, with 7 bases between. Germline CDR1 and CDR2: SGHRS and YFSETQ. The CDR3 protein is CASSLGQPNQPQHF. For the CDR3, the DNA is TGCGCCAGCAGCTTGGGACAACCCAATCAGCCCCAGCATTTT.

The chain is built from TRBV4-2 and TRBJ1-4; 11 bases map to TRBD1. The J segment lost 7 bases and the V segment lost 5 bases, leaving 12 bases of the junction unmatched. CDR3 size: 17 residues. Per germline, CDR1 LGHNA and CDR2 YNFKEQ. The CDR3 is CASSTGTGGSRVEKLFF. The CDR3 DNA is TGTGCCAGCAGCACCGGGACAGGGGGGTCGCGGGTTGAAAAACTGTTTTTT.

This clone is medium-sized (0.01 to 0.1%) in the sample. This chain connects TRBV5-3 to TRBJ1-2; D is perhaps TRBD1 (6 bases). TRBV5-3 is classed as an ORF, of uncertain function. V was trimmed by 5 bases and J by 5 bases, leaving 19 bases between them. The CDR3 contains 15 residues. The CDR3 here is CARSYDRPLSYGYTF. The CDR3 coding sequence is TGTGCCAGAAGTTATGACAGGCCACTATCGTATGGCTACACCTTC.

This rearrangement joins TRBV28 to TRBJ2-7; tentatively, D is TRBD2 (6 bases). This CDR3 has 14 amino acids. Trimming removed 3 bases at V and 5 bases at J, with 14 bases between. The germline V gene encodes CDR1 MDHEN and CDR2 SYDVKM. The CDR3 sequence is CASSFSGGINEQYF. CDR3 nucleotide sequence: TGTGCCAGCAGTTTTAGCGGCGGCATAAACGAGCAGTACTTC. The variable domain in full, with the rest retrieved from reference TRBV28 and TRBJ2-7, is DVKVTQSSRYLVKRTGEKVFLECVQDMDHENMFWYRQDPGLGLRLIYFSYDVKMKEKGDIPEGYSVSREKKERFSLILESASTNQTSMYLCASSFSGGINEQYFGPGTRLTVT.

V and J are TRBV21-1 and TRBJ1-1; the D call of TRBD1 is as the table states it, not checked on the DNA. TRBV21-1 is assigned pseudogene status. There are 19 residues in the CDR3. The CDR3 spells CASNSEVFRAPIMNTEAFF. Written as DNA, the CDR3 is TGTGCCAGCAACTCAGAGGTGTTCAGGGCCCCCATCATGAACACTGAAGCTTTCTTT.

This clone was counted a few times. DNA of the CDR3: TGTGCCAGTAGTATCGGGCCAGGGCGAAGTTGGGATGAAAAACTGTTTTTT. This sequence encodes CASSIGPGRSWDEKLFF. The chain has TRBV19 and TRBJ1-4; TRBD1 might be the D (5 bases). The CDR3 totals 17 residues. Trimming left V 3 bases short and J 6 bases short, with 20 bases between. In germline, CDR1 is LNHDA, CDR2 SQIVND (reference sequence). Based on the CDR3 plus reference TRBV19 and TRBJ1-4, the full variable domain is DGGITQSPKYLFRKEGQNVTLSCEQNLNHDAMYWYRQDPGQGLRLIYYSQIVNDFQKGDIAEGYSVSREKKESFPLTVTSAQKNPTAFYLCASSIGPGRSWDEKLFFGSGTQLSVL.

V usage is TRBV29-1 and J usage is TRBJ1-6; the match to TRBD1 covers 8 bases. Germline CDR1 and CDR2: SQVTM and ANQGSEA. The V segment lost 6 bases and the J segment 8 bases; nucleotides outside the gene matches: 6. The CDR3 extends over 13 amino acids. CDR3: CSVGTGPDSPLHF. The CDR3 nucleotides are TGCAGCGTGGGGACAGGACCCGATTCACCCCTCCACTTT.